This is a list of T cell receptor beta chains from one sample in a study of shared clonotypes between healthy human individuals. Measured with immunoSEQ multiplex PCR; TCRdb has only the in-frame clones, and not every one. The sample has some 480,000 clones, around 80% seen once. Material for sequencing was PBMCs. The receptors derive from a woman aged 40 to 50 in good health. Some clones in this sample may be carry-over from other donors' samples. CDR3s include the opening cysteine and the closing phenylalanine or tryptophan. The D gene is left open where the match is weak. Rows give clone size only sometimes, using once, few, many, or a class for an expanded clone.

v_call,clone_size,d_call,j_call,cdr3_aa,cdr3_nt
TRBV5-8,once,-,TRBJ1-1,CASSFFLGGQNTEAFF,TGTGCCAGCAGCTTTTTTCTAGGGGGGCAGAACACTGAAGCTTTCTTT
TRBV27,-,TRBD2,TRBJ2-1,CASSEPGLATPYNEQFF,TGTGCCAGCAGTGAACCGGGACTAGCGACCCCCTACAATGAGCAGTTCTTC
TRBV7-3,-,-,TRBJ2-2,CASSHSSGATGELFF,TGTGCCAGCAGCCATTCCTCGGGGGCCACCGGGGAGCTGTTTTTT
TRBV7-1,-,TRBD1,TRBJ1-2,CASSRSGTGSGYTF,TGTGCCAGCAGTCGTAGCGGGACAGGGAGCGGCTACACCTTC
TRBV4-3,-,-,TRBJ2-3,CASSTEGSSTDTQYF,TGCGCCAGCAGCACTGAGGGGTCTAGCACAGATACGCAGTATTTT
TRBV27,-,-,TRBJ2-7,CASSPRRDGYEQYF,TGTGCCAGCAGCCCCCGGCGGGATGGATACGAGCAGTACTTC
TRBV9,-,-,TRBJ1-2,CASSVDRKGGGYGYTF,TGTGCCAGCAGCGTAGATAGAAAGGGGGGTGGCTATGGCTACACCTTC
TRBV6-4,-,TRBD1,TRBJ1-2,CASRDREGFYGYTF,TGTGCCAGCCGCGACAGGGAAGGGTTCTATGGCTACACCTTC
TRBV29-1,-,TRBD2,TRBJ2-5,CSVRAGRTQYF,TGCAGCGTTCGAGCGGGAAGGACCCAGTACTTC
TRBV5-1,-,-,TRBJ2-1,CASSLDWNNEQFF,TGCGCCAGCAGCCTGGACTGGAACAATGAGCAGTTCTTC
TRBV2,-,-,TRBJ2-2,CASSFLVTTNTGELFF,TGTGCCAGCAGCTTTTTGGTCACAACGAACACCGGGGAGCTGTTTTTT
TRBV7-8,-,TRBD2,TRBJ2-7,CASSLTLAGSYEQYF,TGTGCCAGCAGCTTGACACTAGCGGGTTCCTACGAGCAGTACTTC
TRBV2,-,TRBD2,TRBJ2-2,CASSYGLAGGMELFF,TGTGCCAGCAGTTACGGGCTAGCGGGTGGGATGGAGCTGTTTTTT
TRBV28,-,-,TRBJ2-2,CASSGRGELFF,TGTGCCAGCAGCGGACGGGGCGAGCTGTTTTTT
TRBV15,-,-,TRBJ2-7,CATSSAPGYEQYF,TGTGCCACCAGCAGCGCCCCGGGATACGAGCAGTACTTC
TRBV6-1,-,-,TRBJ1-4,CASSGWGRLDEKLFF,TGTGCCAGCAGTGGATGGGGACGGTTGGATGAAAAACTGTTTTTT
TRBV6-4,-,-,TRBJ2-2,CASSVKGTSGELFF,TGTGCCAGCAGTGTAAAGGGAACCTCCGGGGAGCTGTTTTTT
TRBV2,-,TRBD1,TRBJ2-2,CASSEATGGGYTGELFF,TGTGCCAGCAGTGAAGCGACAGGGGGAGGGTACACCGGGGAGCTGTTTTTT
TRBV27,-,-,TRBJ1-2,CASSFAAGSNGYTF,TGTGCCAGCAGTTTTGCGGCAGGCAGCAATGGCTACACCTTC
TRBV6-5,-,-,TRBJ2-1,CASSYSSHSYNEQFF,TGTGCCAGCAGTTACTCCTCACACTCCTACAATGAGCAGTTCTTC
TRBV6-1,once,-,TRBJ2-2,CASREGVTTGELFF,TGTGCCAGCAGAGAAGGGGTGACCACCGGGGAGCTGTTTTTT
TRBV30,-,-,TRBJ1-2,CAWSVLENYGYTF,TGTGCCTGGAGTGTATTAGAGAACTATGGCTACACCTTC
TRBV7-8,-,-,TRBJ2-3,CASSLVPSARTDTQYF,TGTGCCAGCAGCTTAGTTCCGAGCGCGCGCACAGATACGCAGTATTTT
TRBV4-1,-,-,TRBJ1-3,CASSQDRRGDPRGLGNTIYF,TGCGCCAGCAGCCAAGATAGACGGGGAGACCCCAGAGGACTGGGAAACACCATATATTTT
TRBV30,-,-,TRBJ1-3,CAWSFRGSYSGNTIYF,TGTGCCTGGAGTTTTCGAGGGTCCTACTCTGGAAACACCATATATTTT
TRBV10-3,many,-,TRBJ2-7,CAISEEGEQYF,TGTGCCATCAGTGAGGAAGGGGAGCAGTACTTC
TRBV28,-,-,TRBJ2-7,CASSFYPYEQYF,TGTGCCAGCAGTTTTTATCCCTACGAGCAGTACTTC
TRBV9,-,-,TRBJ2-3,CASSSQPSTDTQYF,TGTGCCAGCAGCTCACAGCCTTCCACAGATACGCAGTATTTT
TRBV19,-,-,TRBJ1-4,CASSIGSSGANEKLFF,TGTGCCAGTAGTATAGGATCTTCCGGGGCTAATGAAAAACTGTTTTTT
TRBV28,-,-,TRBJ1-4,CASSSASGEKLFF,TGTGCCAGCAGTTCCGCCAGCGGGGAAAAACTGTTTTTT
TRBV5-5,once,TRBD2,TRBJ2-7,CASSLSGGLAESYEQYF,TGTGCCAGCAGCTTGTCCGGCGGGCTAGCGGAATCCTACGAGCAGTACTTC
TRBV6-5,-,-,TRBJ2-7,CASSYSDSSYEQYF,TGTGCCAGCAGTTACTCGGATAGCTCCTACGAGCAGTACTTC
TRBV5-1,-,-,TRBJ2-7,CASSLLTEQYF,TGCGCCAGCAGTTTGTTGACCGAGCAGTACTTC
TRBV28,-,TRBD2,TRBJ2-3,CASSLLAGTADTQYF,TGTGCCAGCAGTTTACTAGCGGGAACAGCAGATACGCAGTATTTT
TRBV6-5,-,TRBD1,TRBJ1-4,CASSRQGGDEKLFF,TGTGCCAGCAGTAGACAGGGGGGGGATGAAAAACTGTTTTTT
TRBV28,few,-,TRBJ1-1,CASTSRVGVGTEAFF,TGTGCCAGCACCTCAAGGGTGGGGGTGGGCACTGAAGCTTTCTTT
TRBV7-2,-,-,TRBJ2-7,CASSSPGGQHEQYF,TGTGCCAGCAGCTCTCCAGGGGGGCAGCACGAGCAGTACTTC
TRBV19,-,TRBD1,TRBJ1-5,CASSIWDRGDQPQHF,TGTGCCAGTAGTATATGGGACAGGGGGGATCAGCCCCAGCATTTT
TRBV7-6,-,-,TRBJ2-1,CASSLAEQRYEQFF,TGTGCCAGCAGCTTAGCTGAGCAGCGTTATGAGCAGTTCTTC
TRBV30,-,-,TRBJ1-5,CAWEKKGTTLPQHF,TGTGCCTGGGAGAAGAAAGGAACAACTCTGCCCCAGCATTTT
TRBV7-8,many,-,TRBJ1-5,CASSLPGGNQPQHF,TGTGCCAGCAGCTTACCAGGGGGCAATCAGCCCCAGCATTTT